The present T cell receptor beta chain was sequenced within a study of blood T cell repertoires in COVID-19. Sequencing used immunoSEQ multiplex PCR; TCRdb keeps in-frame clones, though not all of them. Of around 100,000 clones in the sample, about 91% are singletons; the top ten hold about 2.5%. The germline V gene has CDR1 ENHRY and CDR2 SYGVKD. The CDR3 spans 15 residues. V lost 6 bases to trimming and J lost 1 base; unmatched junction nucleotides: 6. Sequencing used peripheral blood. This receptor was obtained from a human donor with active COVID-19. The donor label of this sample is uncertain. The chain carries TRBV10-3 and TRBJ2-3, with 8 bases identical to TRBD2. The CDR3 nucleotides are TGTGCCATCAGCCTCACGGGGGGGGGCACAGATACGCAGTATTTT. Translated, it gives CAISLTGGGTDTQYF.